This T cell receptor beta chain was sequenced during a study of blood T cell repertoires in COVID-19 (dated by TCRdb to between 2020 and 2021). Notes on the research overall: Samples covering the acute and convalescent phases of COVID-19 were provided by collaborators in the United States, Italy and Spain. The material from the prospective study consisted of cDNA or gDNA derived from T cells, B-cell-depleted T cells, or PBMCs. The repertoires were released in a freely available public database meant as a resource for research on the immune response to SARS-CoV-2. Deeply sampled blood TCRbeta repertoires from subjects exposed to, actively infected with, or recovered from COVID-19 were included in the dataset. Samples came from the ongoing ImmuneRACE study (first 160 participants) plus 1,254 subjects from 6 global collaborators. The sample metadata nearly always contained a de-identified subject ID, COVID-19 status, age in years and sex. Where HLA class I and class II types were available, the types were taken from metadata supplied by the sample provider, not from assay-based typing. Here is what the overall study found, with its caveats: Clinical and demographic metadata were provided uncurated, with the amount varying by source and participant.

Reading from cysteine to phenylalanine, the CDR3 counts 15 amino acids. CDR3 DNA is the only sequence kept; it has 45 bases, read in frame from the first base. The germline ends are 11 bases apart after V is trimmed by 3 bases and J by 0 bases. The germline V gene yields LGHNA for CDR1 and YSLEER for CDR2. TCRbeta CDR3 regions were amplified from genomic DNA by means of the immunoSEQ Assay, a bias-controlled multiplex PCR. From the authors' description of their analysis: Within the assay, amplification of reference gene primers was used to estimate how many nucleated cells each sample contained. To quantify the absolute abundance of each unique TCRbeta CDR3 rearrangement, sequence reads were collapsed and filtered. For each sample, productive Simpson clonality was calculated as the square root of Simpson's diversity index over productive rearrangements. Here the immuneACCESS table is served through TCRdb, limited to in-frame sequences with V and J called. Missing clones are a known gap in these copies; in checked studies unresolved V genes cover under half, and the rest lacks a known reason. The DNA was the basis for D and trimming; V, J and clone size are from that table. The sample includes about 310,000 clones, with roughly 89% observed a single time. The ten biggest clones cover 8.9% of the sample.

Participants in the prospective study were aged roughly 18 to 89 years, lived in over 20 United States geographic areas, and enrolled through a virtual design. To assign participants to cohorts, the prospective study relied on clinical history that participants themselves reported in a screening survey and a study questionnaire. Recovered participants in ImmuneRACE Cohort 3 were defined as having two consecutive negative NP/OP PCR tests, clearance from a healthcare professional, or resolution of symptoms. Mobile phlebotomists in the prospective study collected whole blood, serum and a nasopharyngeal or oropharyngeal swab from every participant. Over a roughly 2-month period, participants in the prospective study had the option of providing additional blood draws and questionnaires. Blood samples from the prospective study were shipped frozen or at room temperature prior to DNA extraction. Details on this clone: What antigen it recognizes has not been identified. Per-base qualities were not stored, and no clone one base away is much larger.

The clonotype comes from a woman aged 18 to 35 who had recovered from COVID-19. The chain uses TRBV4-3 and TRBJ1-2; no D gene can be assigned with confidence. Sequenced sample: PBMCs or T cells enriched from blood (not recorded which). The DNA reads TGCGCCAGCAGCCAGGCGTCGCGGGCTAACTATGGCTACACCTTC. It encodes CASSQASRANYGYTF.